The 27 T cell receptor beta chains reported below all come from one sample, sequenced in a study of CD8+ T cells in alopecia areata (dated by TCRdb to between 2018 and 2020). Receptors were amplified or captured by the immunoSEQ multiplex PCR assay. For TCR sequencing, RNA was extracted from every sample and reverse transcribed into cDNA to serve as template. Sourced from immuneACCESS, this table was stored by TCRdb with only in-frame sequences that have V and J called. A share of the clones is absent; for the studies checked, an unresolved V gene accounts for under half, and the remainder has no known explanation. The sample table lists some 170,000 clones, roughly 60% of them with a count of one. The ten largest clonotypes hold approximately 16% of the sample. The sample's treatment or condition label is to be understood as: oral pan-JAK inhibitor, 5-10 mg twice daily. The starting material was CD4+ T cells sorted from blood, obtained between weeks 55 and 65, from a patient treated with tofacitinib. These TCRs come from a human donor with alopecia areata.

In regard to this clone: At one of its ends the junction is not consistent with the germline gene, which may arise from a read error. J is TRBJ2-3 and V is TRBV4-1; 7 nucleotides match TRBD2. The CDR3 covers 13 residues. CDR1 MGHRA and CDR2 YSYEKL come from the germline V gene. DNA for the CDR3: TGCGCCAGCAGCCAAGAAAGGCGGGGGTCCGTACGTTTT. It yields the protein CASSQERRGSVRF.

The CDR3 here is CASSTGTGGYEQYF. The CDR3 nucleotides read TGTGCCAGCTCCACGGGGACAGGGGGCTACGAGCAGTACTTC. The gene calls are TRBV18 and TRBJ2-7; TRBD1 agrees at 11 bases. This CDR3 is built from 14 residues. Trimming cost V 6 bases and J 3 bases; bases outside gene matches: 4. CDR1 is KGHSH, CDR2 LQKENI, per germline.

This clone was seen just once. V usage is TRBV29-1 and J usage is TRBJ2-2; TRBD2 matches at 7 bases. The CDR3 sequence is 13 residues long. Germline V lookup: CDR1 SQVTM, CDR2 ANQGSEA. V lost 4 bases, J lost 7 bases, and 6 bases stayed unmatched. The CDR3 sequence is CSVVKRGGGELFF. Written as DNA, the CDR3 is TGCAGCGTTGTAAAGCGGGGAGGCGGGGAGCTGTTTTTT.

This chain links TRBV10-3 with TRBJ2-2; no clear D. V was pared by 3 bases and J by 1 base, with 9 bases between. The CDR3 consists of 15 residues. The germline CDR1 and CDR2 sequences are ENHRY and SYGVKD. In DNA form, the CDR3 reads TGTGCCATCAGTGATCAAAATATGAACACCGGGGAGCTGTTTTTT. Residues: CAISDQNMNTGELFF.

CDR3 DNA: TGTGCCTGGGTACAGGGGATCGCCAACGAGCAGTACTTC. Translated: CAWVQGIANEQYF. The V call is TRBV30, the J call TRBJ2-7; 7 bases are shared with TRBD1. The length of the CDR3 is 13 residues. Germline V lookup: CDR1 GTSNPN, CDR2 SVGIG (reference sequence). After removal of 5 bases from V and 5 bases from J, the junction contained 9 bases not matched to a gene.

The chain carries TRBV7-7 and TRBJ2-1; D may match TRBD1 or TRBD2 (5 bases each). V shed 1 base and J shed 8 bases, with 12 bases lying between them. Germline V gene lookup returns CDR1 SSHAT and CDR2 FNYEAQ (reference sequence). The length of the CDR3 is 14 residues. The CDR3 here is CASSLGGMRDEQFF. As DNA, the CDR3 is TGTGCCAGCAGCTTAGGGGGGATGCGCGATGAGCAGTTCTTC.

The rearrangement joins TRBV4-2 to TRBJ1-2, with no clear D. The CDR3 loop spans 15 amino acids. In germline, CDR1 is LGHNA, CDR2 YNFKEQ. V was clipped by 0 bases and J by 2 bases, with 10 bases between them. CDR3 in amino acids: CASSQDIGRNYGYTF. DNA for the CDR3: TGTGCCAGCAGCCAAGATATAGGCCGAAACTATGGCTACACCTTC.

This clone has only a few counts. V gene TRBV29-1 combines with J gene TRBJ1-2, with 7 positions matching TRBD1. In germline, CDR1 is SQVTM, CDR2 ANQGSEA. The V gene end was trimmed by 3 bases and the J gene end by 6 bases; junction bases not matched to a gene: 19. The CDR3 is 17 residues long. This CDR3 is CSVDPQRRGRGIDGYTF. For the CDR3, the DNA is TGCAGCGTTGACCCCCAGCGCAGGGGGAGGGGGATTGATGGCTACACCTTC.

V and J are TRBV11-2 and TRBJ2-7; D call uncertain. The CDR3 length is 11 residues. Germline CDR1 is SGHAT and CDR2 is FQNNGV. The germline V and J ends were trimmed by 8 bases and 2 bases, with 7 bases remaining between them. The CDR3: CASAQPYEQYF. DNA of the CDR3: TGTGCCAGCGCCCAGCCCTACGAGCAGTACTTC.

This sequence joins TRBV6-5 and TRBJ1-2; 9 nucleotides align to TRBD1. The CDR3 has 16 residues. V was pared by 2 bases and J by 2 bases, with 6 bases of the junction left unmatched. Germline-derived CDR1 and CDR2 are MNHEY and SVGAGI. In DNA, the CDR3 is TGTGCCAGCAGTTACCTACAGGGGGCAACCAACTATGGCTACACCTTC. The encoded protein is CASSYLQGATNYGYTF.

The rearrangement links TRBV4-1 to TRBJ2-1; maybe TRBD2 (5 bases). Germline V gene sequence: CDR1 MGHRA, CDR2 YSYEKL. This CDR3 is 14 amino acids long. Trimming left V 4 bases short and J 9 bases short, with 16 bases between. CDR3 DNA: TGCGCCAGCAGCCGGACTCCCCTCCGGCTTGAGCAGTTCTTC. Translated: CASSRTPLRLEQFF.

This sequence joins TRBV5-1 and TRBJ2-7; D is undetermined. This CDR3 contains 14 residues. The germline gives CDR1 SGHRS, CDR2 YFSETQ. V was trimmed by 3 bases and J by 6 bases, leaving 16 bases between them. CDR3 region: CASSSTATSGEQYF. The CDR3 coding sequence is TGCGCCAGCAGCTCCACAGCAACATCAGGCGAGCAGTACTTC.

The chain carries TRBV4-1 and TRBJ2-3; 9 bases agree with TRBD2. The CDR3 totals 15 residues. The germline V gene has CDR1 MGHRA and CDR2 YSYEKL. Trimming removed 8 bases from V and 1 base from J; junction bases left unmatched: 7. The CDR3, as DNA: TGCGCCAGCGGACTTAAGCGGGGGGGCACAGATACGCAGTATTTT. Protein sequence: CASGLKRGGTDTQYF.

Only a few counts were recorded for this clone. The chain carries TRBV29-1 and TRBJ2-1; possibly TRBD1 or TRBD2 for D (5 bases each). Germline V CDR1 and CDR2: SQVTM, ANQGSEA. The CDR3 extends over 10 amino acids. The ends were cut back, 7 bases at V and 7 bases at J, with 8 bases in the middle. This CDR3 is CSAGANEQFF. The CDR3 DNA sequence: TGCAGCGCCGGGGCTAATGAGCAGTTCTTC.

J is TRBJ1-5 and V is TRBV30, with TRBD1 as a possible D gene (5 bases). The CDR3 consists of 17 residues. V was cut by 3 bases and J by 0 bases, with 18 bases left in between. The germline CDR1 and CDR2 sequences are GTSNPN and SVGIG (reference sequence). DNA of the CDR3: TGTGCCTGGAGAAGGCAGGGAGGCACGTATAGCAATCAGCCCCAGCATTTT. Translation: CAWRRQGGTYSNQPQHF.

This clone has just a few counts. The chain combines TRBV2 with TRBJ2-2; a weak D match, TRBD1 (6 bases). Germline V gene lookup returns CDR1 SNHLY and CDR2 FYNNEI. V was cut by 8 bases and J by 4 bases, with 11 bases left in between. The CDR3 has 13 residues. CDR3 residues: CASSRGFTGELFF. CDR3 DNA sequence: TGTGCCAGCTCCAGGGGCTTCACCGGGGAGCTGTTTTTT.

The J gene is TRBJ2-5, the V gene TRBV5-1; 7 nucleotides agree with TRBD1. The V gene's germline CDR1 is SGHRS and CDR2 YFSETQ. The CDR3 is 14 amino acids. V shed 4 bases, J shed 3 bases, and the junction held 6 bases outside the gene matches. The CDR3: CASSLTGAKETQYF. The CDR3 DNA reads as TGCGCCAGCAGCCTCACAGGGGCCAAAGAGACCCAGTACTTC.

This clone was observed many times. The chain has TRBV29-1 and TRBJ1-5; D remains unclear. This CDR3 is 13 amino acids long. V gave up 7 bases and J gave up 3 bases, with 13 bases separating them. Looked up from germline, CDR1 is SQVTM and CDR2 is ANQGSEA. The chain's CDR3 is CSAAQELNQPQHF. In DNA form, the CDR3 reads TGCAGCGCAGCCCAGGAACTCAATCAGCCCCAGCATTTT.

The rearrangement uses TRBV30 and TRBJ1-4; D may be TRBD1 (5 bases). Trimming took 7 bases from V and 5 from J, leaving 17 bases between them. Looked up from germline, CDR1 is GTSNPN and CDR2 is SVGIG (reference sequence). The CDR3 sequence is 14 residues long. CDR3 coding DNA: TGTGCCTTGCGATCCGGGACGCTCAATGAAAAACTGTTTTTT. Amino acids: CALRSGTLNEKLFF.

This clone was picked up a small number of times. This chain joins TRBV30 and TRBJ2-3, with 8 bases identical to TRBD2. After removal of 6 bases from V and 4 bases from J, the junction contained 9 bases not matched to a gene. The CDR3 contains 14 residues. CDR1 GTSNPN and CDR2 SVGIG come from the germline V gene (reference sequence). This chain's CDR3 is CACLGGAHPDTQYF. The CDR3 DNA reads as TGTGCCTGCCTCGGGGGGGCCCATCCAGATACGCAGTATTTT. Full variable domain (rest looked up from reference TRBV30 and TRBJ2-3): SQTIHQWPATLVQPVGSPLSLECTVEGTSNPNLYWYRQAAGRGLQLLFYSVGIGQISSEVPQNLSASRPQDRQFILSSKKLLLSDSGFYLCACLGGAHPDTQYFGPGTRLTVL.

This clone was detected a few times. The rearrangement uses TRBV30 and TRBJ1-2; a weak D match, TRBD1 (5 bases). The ends were cut back, 1 base at V and 8 bases at J, with 17 bases in the middle. Germline CDR1 and CDR2: GTSNPN and SVGIG (reference sequence). CDR3 length: 14 residues. CDR3 in amino acids: CAWSAGTGVGGYTF. In DNA form, the CDR3 reads TGTGCCTGGAGTGCCGGGACTGGGGTCGGGGGCTACACCTTC.

The V gene is TRBV30, the J gene TRBJ1-1, with 11 bases that match TRBD1. After removal of 2 bases from V and 0 bases from J, the junction contained 2 bases not matched to a gene. Germline assignment: CDR1 GTSNPN and CDR2 SVGIG (reference sequence). The CDR3 length is 15 residues. CDR3 sequence (DNA): TGTGCCTGGAGTAGGGACAGGGGGATGAACACTGAAGCTTTCTTT. Residues: CAWSRDRGMNTEAFF.

The chain is built from TRBV7-9 and TRBJ1-6, with D unresolved. Germline V CDR1 and CDR2: SEHNR, FQNEAQ (reference sequence). V was pared by 4 bases and J by 6 bases, with 10 bases between. The CDR3 sequence is 14 residues long. CDR3 nucleotides: TGTGCCAGCAGCTATGACCGGGGTAATTCACCCCTCCACTTT. Translating gives CASSYDRGNSPLHF.

This clone occurred once. The chain has TRBV5-6 and TRBJ2-7; D is perhaps TRBD1 or TRBD2 (5 bases each). Germline loops: CDR1 SGHDT, CDR2 YYEEEE. V shed 5 bases and J shed 2 bases, with 20 bases lying between them. The CDR3 loop spans 16 amino acids. The CDR3 nucleotides are TGTGCCAGCAGGAAGGGACCCGGGACGGCGGCCTACGAGCAGTACTTC. Encoded protein: CASRKGPGTAAYEQYF.

V usage is TRBV30 and J usage is TRBJ2-3; TRBD1 matches at 9 bases. This CDR3 is built from 15 residues. Germline V gene data show CDR1 as GTSNPN and CDR2 as SVGIG (reference sequence). The junction had 11 bases not matched to a gene; V was cut back by 5 bases and J by 5 bases. In nucleotides, the CDR3 is TGTGCCTGGGAACCTGGACAGGGGTTAAGAGATACGCAGTATTTT. Translation gives CAWEPGQGLRDTQYF. The full variable domain, its missing parts supplied by reference TRBV30 and TRBJ2-3, is SQTIHQWPATLVQPVGSPLSLECTVEGTSNPNLYWYRQAAGRGLQLLFYSVGIGQISSEVPQNLSASRPQDRQFILSSKKLLLSDSGFYLCAWEPGQGLRDTQYFGPGTRLTVL.

This clone showed up just a few times. This chain uses TRBV19 with TRBJ2-3; TRBD2 matches at 9 bases. CDR3 length: 17 residues. V was pared by 5 bases and J by 0 bases, with 9 bases of the junction left unmatched. Germline V gene lookup returns CDR1 LNHDA and CDR2 SQIVND (reference sequence). In DNA form, the CDR3 reads TGTGCCAGTAGTCGGACTAGCGTGCCATTGAGCACAGATACGCAGTATTTT. It is translated as CASSRTSVPLSTDTQYF.

This clone is a singleton in its sample. The V call is TRBV2, the J call TRBJ2-3; a weak D match, TRBD1 (5 bases). The germline V gene encodes CDR1 SNHLY and CDR2 FYNNEI. This CDR3 comprises 14 residues. The V gene lost 4 bases and the J gene lost 3 bases, with 11 bases spanning the gap. For the CDR3, the DNA is TGTGCCAGCAGTGGGAGAAGGGGAACAGATACGCAGTATTTT. Its translation: CASSGRRGTDTQYF.